The entry that follows covers one T cell receptor beta chain sequence. The antigen remains undetermined. This sample is drawn from a study of CD8+ T cells in alopecia areata. The wider study: Each of the treated patients was given oral tofacitinib, 5 to 10 mg twice daily, for moderate-to-severe alopecia areata. The study, taken as a whole, reports: Tofacitinib significantly decreased scalp clonality and expanded CD8+ clones among top 100. Besides other cells, scalp samples also yield sequences of resident alphabeta T cells from normal skin.

The treatment is: oral pan-JAK inhibitor, 5-10 mg twice daily. Peripheral blood, together with lesional scalp punch biopsies, was collected from alopecia areata patients. Extracted RNA was reverse transcribed into cDNA, the sequencing template. Libraries were prepared by immunoSEQ multiplex PCR; TCRdb keeps only in-frame clonotypes and omits some of them. This sample yields 130,000 or so clones, of which about 85% are seen a single time; approximately 13% belongs to the top ten. Germline V gene sequence: CDR1 MDHEN, CDR2 SYDVKM. V lost 6 bases to trimming and J lost 6 bases, with 14 bases between them. The CDR3 runs to 14 residues.

The sequence came from a human donor with alopecia areata. The chain employs TRBV28 and TRBJ2-2; D unclear. The sequencing here drew on CD8+ T cells sorted from blood, taken at week 4, from a patient treated with tofacitinib. The CDR3 sequence: CASRTVKESGELFF. For the CDR3, the DNA is TGTGCCAGCAGGACTGTCAAGGAATCCGGGGAGCTGTTTTTT.